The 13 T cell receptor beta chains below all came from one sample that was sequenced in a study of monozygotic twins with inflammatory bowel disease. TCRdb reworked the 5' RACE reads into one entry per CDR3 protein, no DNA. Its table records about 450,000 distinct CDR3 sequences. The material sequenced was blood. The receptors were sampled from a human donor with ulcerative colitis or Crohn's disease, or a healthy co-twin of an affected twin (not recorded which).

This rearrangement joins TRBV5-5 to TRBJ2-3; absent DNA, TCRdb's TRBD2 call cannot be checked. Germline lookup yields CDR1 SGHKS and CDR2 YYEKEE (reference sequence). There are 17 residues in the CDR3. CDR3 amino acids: CASSLGLAGGRTDTQYF.

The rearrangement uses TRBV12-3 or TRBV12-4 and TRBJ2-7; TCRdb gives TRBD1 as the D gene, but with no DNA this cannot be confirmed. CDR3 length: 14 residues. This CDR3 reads CASSLSPGGYEQYF.

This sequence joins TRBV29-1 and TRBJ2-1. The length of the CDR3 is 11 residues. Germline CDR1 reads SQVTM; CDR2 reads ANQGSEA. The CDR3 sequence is CSVRPYNEQFF.

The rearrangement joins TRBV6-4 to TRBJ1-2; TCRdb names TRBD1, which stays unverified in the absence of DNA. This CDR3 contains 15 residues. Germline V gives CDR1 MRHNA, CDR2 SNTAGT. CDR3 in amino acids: CASSARDPIDYGYTF.

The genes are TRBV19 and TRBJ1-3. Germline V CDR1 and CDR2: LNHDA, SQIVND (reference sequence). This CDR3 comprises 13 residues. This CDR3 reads CASSDISGNTIYF.

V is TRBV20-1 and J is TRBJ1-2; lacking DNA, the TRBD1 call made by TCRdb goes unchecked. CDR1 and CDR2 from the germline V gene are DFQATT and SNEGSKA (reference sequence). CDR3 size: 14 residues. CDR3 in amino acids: CSAREQGRGEGYTF.

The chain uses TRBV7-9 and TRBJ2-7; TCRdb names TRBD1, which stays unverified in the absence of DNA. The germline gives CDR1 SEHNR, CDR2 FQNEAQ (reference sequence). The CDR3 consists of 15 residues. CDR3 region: CASSLEPPRGYEQYF.

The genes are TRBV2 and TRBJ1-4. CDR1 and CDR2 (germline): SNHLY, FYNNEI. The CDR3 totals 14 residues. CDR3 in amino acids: CASSKRPTAEKLFF.

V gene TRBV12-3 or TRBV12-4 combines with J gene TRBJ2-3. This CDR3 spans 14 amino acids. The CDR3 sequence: CASRVGFSPDTQYF.

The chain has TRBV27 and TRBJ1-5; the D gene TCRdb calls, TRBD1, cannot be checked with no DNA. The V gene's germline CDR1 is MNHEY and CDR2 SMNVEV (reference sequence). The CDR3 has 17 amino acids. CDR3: CASSLRPVGAGEQPQHF.

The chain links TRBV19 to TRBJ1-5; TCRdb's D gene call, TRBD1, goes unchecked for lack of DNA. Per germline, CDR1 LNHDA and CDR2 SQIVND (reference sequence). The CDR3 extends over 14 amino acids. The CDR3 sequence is CATRGDYSNQPQHF. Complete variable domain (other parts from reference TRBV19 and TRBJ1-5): DGGITQSPKYLFRKEGQNVTLSCEQNLNHDAMYWYRQDPGQGLRLIYYSQIVNDFQKGDIAEGYSVSREKKESFPLTVTSAQKNPTAFYLCATRGDYSNQPQHFGDGTRLSIL.

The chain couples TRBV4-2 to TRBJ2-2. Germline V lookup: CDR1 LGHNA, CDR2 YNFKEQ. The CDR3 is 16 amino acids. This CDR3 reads CASSQDTGISSGELFF.

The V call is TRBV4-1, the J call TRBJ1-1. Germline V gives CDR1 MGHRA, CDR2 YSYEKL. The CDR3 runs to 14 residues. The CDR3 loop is CASSAGLRGTEAFF.